The present TCR beta chain was sequenced within a study of OX40 agonist ivuxolimab in advanced cancers. With V trimmed by 5 bases and J by 14 bases, 13 bases remained unmatched. This CDR3 has 15 residues. Germline loops: CDR1 SGHTA, CDR2 FQGNSA. Profiled with immunoSEQ multiplex PCR; TCRdb holds only in-frame clones, not every one. This sample has under 65,000 clones, with nearly 90% found just once. Sequences were derived from CD4+ or CD8+ T cells sorted from blood, sampled in a trial of the OX40 agonist ivuxolimab. This receptor was taken from an adult with an advanced solid tumor such as melanoma, head and neck, liver or kidney cancer. The chain links TRBV7-2 to TRBJ1-6, with 9 nucleotides matching TRBD1. The CDR3 nucleotides read TGTGCCAGCAGCGTGACGGGACAGGGAACTAGAACCCTCCACTTT. Protein: CASSVTGQGTRTLHF.